The 8 T cell receptor beta chains reported below all come from one sample, sequenced in a study of patients and donors after allogeneic stem cell transplantation. TCRdb redid the calling of the RT-PCR reads with MiXCR, one entry per CDR3 protein. The sample lists 900,000 to 1,000,000 distinct CDR3 sequences, approximately 19% occurring once. The sample consisted of blood, either unsorted or a sorted T cell fraction (not recorded which). The origin of the receptors is a human donor who was either an allogeneic HSCT recipient or a stem cell or donor lymphocyte infusion donor (not recorded which). It is not recorded whose cells these are; they may come from a transplant donor.

This clonotype was counted a few times. The chain combines TRBV12-5 with TRBJ2-7; the D call may be TRBD1 or TRBD2 (5 bases each). The germline V gene encodes CDR1 LGHNT and CDR2 FRNRAP. This CDR3 spans 15 amino acids. V was pared by 5 bases and J by 1 base, with 15 bases between. The CDR3 bases are TGTGCTAGTGGTCCCACCGGGACGGTGTCCTACGAGCAGTACTTC. Translating it yields CASGPTGTVSYEQYF. Complete variable domain (other parts from reference TRBV12-5 and TRBJ2-7): DARVTQTPRHKVTEMGQEVTMRCQPILGHNTVFWYRQTMMQGLELLAYFRNRAPLDDSGMPKDRFSAEMPDATLATLKIQPSEPRDSAVYFCASGPTGTVSYEQYFGPGTRLTVT.

V is TRBV6-5 and J is TRBJ1-6; 8 nucleotides agree with TRBD1. The CDR3 runs 14 residues. With 4 bases clipped from V and 9 bases from J, the junction kept 5 bases outside the gene matches. The germline V gene has CDR1 MNHEY and CDR2 SVGAGI. CDR3 amino acids: CASSLDRDRSPLHF. CDR3 DNA: TGTGCCAGCAGTTTGGACAGGGACCGTTCACCCCTCCACTTT.

The chain has TRBV12-3 or TRBV12-4 and TRBJ2-1, with D unclear. CDR3 length equals 13 residues. Trimming pared 3 bases from V and 6 bases from J, leaving 9 bases between. Here the CDR3 reads CASSFSIVNEQFF. In DNA form, the CDR3 reads TGTGCCAGCAGTTTCTCGATCGTCAATGAGCAGTTCTTC.

This clonotype was observed a few times. DNA for the CDR3: TGTGCCAGCATGGGGGGACTGCGCACAGATACGCAGTATTTT. This translates into CASMGGLRTDTQYF. The J gene is TRBJ2-3, the V gene TRBV25-1; D perhaps matches TRBD2 (6 bases). Between the trimmed V and J ends, which lost 7 bases and 1 base, there was a span of 12 bases. Germline V gene sequence: CDR1 MGHDK, CDR2 SYGVNS. This CDR3 has 14 amino acids.

The chain is built from TRBV28 and TRBJ2-7; 8 positions agree with TRBD1. Germline V gene lookup returns CDR1 MDHEN and CDR2 SYDVKM. J was trimmed by 2 bases and V by 6 bases; bases with no gene match: 9. This CDR3 spans 15 amino acids. The CDR3 here is CASSVGTGAAYEQYF. In DNA form, the CDR3 reads TGTGCCAGCAGCGTAGGGACAGGAGCTGCCTACGAGCAGTACTTC.

This clonotype was recorded at least ten times. The chain employs TRBV20-1 and TRBJ1-2; 11 bases match TRBD1. The CDR3 consists of 15 residues. Germline V gene sequence: CDR1 DFQATT, CDR2 SNEGSKA (reference sequence). V lost 4 bases to trimming and J lost 3 bases; unmatched junction nucleotides: 7. In nucleotides, the CDR3 is TGCAGTGCTACTGGGACAGGGGGTACTGACTATGGCTACACCTTC. Translating gives CSATGTGGTDYGYTF.

This clonotype has at least ten counts. This chain uses TRBV20-1 with TRBJ2-1; perhaps D is TRBD1 or TRBD2 (5 bases each). The germline gives CDR1 DFQATT, CDR2 SNEGSKA (reference sequence). The CDR3 contains 15 residues. V lost 5 bases and J 0 bases, leaving 14 bases between the germline ends. CDR3 sequence: CSAALGTNSYNEQFF. Written as DNA, the CDR3 is TGCAGTGCTGCCTTGGGGACCAACTCCTACAATGAGCAGTTCTTC.

The rearrangement links TRBV20-1 to TRBJ1-2, with D possibly being TRBD1 (5 bases). The germline V and J ends were trimmed by 6 bases and 0 bases, with 14 bases remaining between them. The CDR3 extends over 14 amino acids. Germline CDR1 reads DFQATT; CDR2 reads SNEGSKA (reference sequence). The CDR3 loop reads CSAGRWSTNYGYTF. The CDR3 DNA sequence: TGCAGTGCGGGGCGCTGGTCGACTAACTATGGCTACACCTTC.